This TCR beta chain was found in a study of blood T cell repertoires in COVID-19. Study details: Both acute and convalescent COVID-19 samples were obtained from the United States, Italy and Spain. T cells, B-cell-depleted T cells, or PBMCs provided the cDNA or gDNA that served as material.

V dropped 2 bases and J dropped 4; count of bases not matched to a gene: 7. The germline CDR1 and CDR2 sequences are KGHSH and LQKENI. This CDR3 is built from 15 residues. In the original workflow: Amplification with reference gene primers provided the estimates of nucleated cell counts. TCRdb's table, derived via immunoSEQ multiplex PCR, lists solely in-frame clones and lacks some. V, J and clone size derive from that table, while D and trimming were established from the DNA sequence. The sample records about 160,000 clones, about 80% being singletons. The material sequenced was peripheral blood. This TCR derives from a man between 65 and 80 years old who had recovered from COVID-19. V gene TRBV18 combines with J gene TRBJ2-7, with 8 bases that match TRBD2. The CDR3 nucleotides are TGTGCCAGCTCACCAAGGTCTCGGGAGGGGTACGAGCAGTACTTC. It codes for CASSPRSREGYEQYF.